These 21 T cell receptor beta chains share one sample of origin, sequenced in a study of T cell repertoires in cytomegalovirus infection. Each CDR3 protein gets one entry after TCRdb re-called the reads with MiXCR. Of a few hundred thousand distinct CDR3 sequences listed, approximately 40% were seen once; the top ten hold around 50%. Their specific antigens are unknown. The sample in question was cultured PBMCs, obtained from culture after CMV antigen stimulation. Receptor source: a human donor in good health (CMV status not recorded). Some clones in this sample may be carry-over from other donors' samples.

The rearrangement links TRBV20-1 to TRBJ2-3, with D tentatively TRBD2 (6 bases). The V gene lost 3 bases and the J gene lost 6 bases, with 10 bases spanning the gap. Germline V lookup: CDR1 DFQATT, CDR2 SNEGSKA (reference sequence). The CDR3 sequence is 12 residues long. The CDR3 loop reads CSARTSSDTQYF. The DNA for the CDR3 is TGCAGTGCTAGGACTAGTTCGGATACGCAGTATTTT.

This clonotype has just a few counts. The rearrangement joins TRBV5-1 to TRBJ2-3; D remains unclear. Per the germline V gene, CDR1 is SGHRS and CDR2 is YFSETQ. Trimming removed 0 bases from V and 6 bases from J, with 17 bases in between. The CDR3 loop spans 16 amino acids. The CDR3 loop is CASSLEAMYGPDTQYF. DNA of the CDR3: TGCGCCAGCAGCTTGGAGGCGATGTACGGTCCGGATACGCAGTATTTT.

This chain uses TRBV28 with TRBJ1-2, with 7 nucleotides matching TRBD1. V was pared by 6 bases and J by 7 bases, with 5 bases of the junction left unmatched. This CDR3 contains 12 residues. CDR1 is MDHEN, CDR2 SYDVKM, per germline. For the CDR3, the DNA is TGTGCCAGCAGCACAGGGGAGGGTGGCTACACCTTC. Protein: CASSTGEGGYTF.

This chain's CDR3 is CASRPDRGLAGPNTEAFF. In DNA form, the CDR3 reads TGTGCCAGTAGACCCGACAGGGGGCTCGCCGGTCCGAACACTGAAGCTTTCTTT. This sequence joins TRBV19 and TRBJ1-1; TRBD1 matches 10 bases. With V trimmed by 6 bases and J by 1 base, 14 bases remained unmatched. The CDR3 is 18 residues long. Germline V gene lookup returns CDR1 LNHDA and CDR2 SQIVND (reference sequence).

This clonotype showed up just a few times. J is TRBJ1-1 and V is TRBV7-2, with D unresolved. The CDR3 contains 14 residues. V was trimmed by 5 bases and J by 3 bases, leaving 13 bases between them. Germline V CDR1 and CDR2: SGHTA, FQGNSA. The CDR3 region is CASSPDVEDTEAFF. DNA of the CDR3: TGTGCCAGCAGCCCCGATGTAGAGGACACTGAAGCTTTCTTT.

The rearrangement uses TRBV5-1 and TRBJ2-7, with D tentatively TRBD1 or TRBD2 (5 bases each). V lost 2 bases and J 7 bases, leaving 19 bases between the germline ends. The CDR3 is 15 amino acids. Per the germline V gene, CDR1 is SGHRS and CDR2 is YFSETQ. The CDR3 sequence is CASSFFPGPAEEQYF. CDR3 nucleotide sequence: TGCGCCAGCAGCTTCTTTCCGGGACCGGCTGAGGAGCAGTACTTC.

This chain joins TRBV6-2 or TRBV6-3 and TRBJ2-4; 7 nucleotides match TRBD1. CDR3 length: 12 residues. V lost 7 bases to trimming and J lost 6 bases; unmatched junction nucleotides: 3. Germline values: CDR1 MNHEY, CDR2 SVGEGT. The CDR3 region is CASNPGGNIQYF. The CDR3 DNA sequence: TGTGCCAGCAATCCAGGGGGAAACATTCAGTACTTC.

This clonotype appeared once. CDR3 nucleotide sequence: TGTGCCAGCAGCTTAGCGCCAAGCGGGGGGGCTTACGAGCAGTACTTC. Its translation: CASSLAPSGGAYEQYF. The rearrangement links TRBV7-2 to TRBJ2-7, with TRBD2 matching 10 bases. CDR1 and CDR2 (germline): SGHTA, FQGNSA. This CDR3 spans 16 amino acids. V lost 0 bases, J lost 4 bases, and 6 bases stayed unmatched.

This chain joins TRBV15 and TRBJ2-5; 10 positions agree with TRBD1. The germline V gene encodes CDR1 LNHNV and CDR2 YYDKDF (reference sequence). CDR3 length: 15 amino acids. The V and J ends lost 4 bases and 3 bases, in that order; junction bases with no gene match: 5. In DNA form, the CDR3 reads TGTGCCACCAGCAACCGGGACAGGGGAGAAGAGACCCAGTACTTC. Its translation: CATSNRDRGEETQYF. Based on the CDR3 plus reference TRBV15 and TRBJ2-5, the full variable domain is DAMVIQNPRYQVTQFGKPVTLSCSQTLNHNVMYWYQQKSSQAPKLLFHYYDKDFNNEADTPDNFQSRRPNTSFCFLDIRSPGLGDTAMYLCATSNRDRGEETQYFGPGTRLLVL.

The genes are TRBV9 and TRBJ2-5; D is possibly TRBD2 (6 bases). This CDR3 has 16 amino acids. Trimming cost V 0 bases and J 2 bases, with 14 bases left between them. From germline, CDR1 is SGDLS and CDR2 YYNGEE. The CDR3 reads CASSVDPPGRQETQYF. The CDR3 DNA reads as TGTGCCAGCAGCGTAGATCCACCGGGGAGGCAAGAGACCCAGTACTTC. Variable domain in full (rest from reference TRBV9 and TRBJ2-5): DSGVTQTPKHLITATGQRVTLRCSPRSGDLSVYWYQQSLDQGLQFLIQYYNGEERAKGNILERFSAQQFPDLHSELNLSSLELGDSALYFCASSVDPPGRQETQYFGPGTRLLVL.

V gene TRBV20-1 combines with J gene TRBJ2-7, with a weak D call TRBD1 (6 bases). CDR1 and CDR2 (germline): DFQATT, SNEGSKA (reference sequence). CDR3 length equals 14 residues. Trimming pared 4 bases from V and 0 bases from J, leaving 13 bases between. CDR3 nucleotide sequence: TGCAGTGCTAAGGACAGTGACAGCTCCTACGAGCAGTACTTC. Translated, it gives CSAKDSDSSYEQYF.

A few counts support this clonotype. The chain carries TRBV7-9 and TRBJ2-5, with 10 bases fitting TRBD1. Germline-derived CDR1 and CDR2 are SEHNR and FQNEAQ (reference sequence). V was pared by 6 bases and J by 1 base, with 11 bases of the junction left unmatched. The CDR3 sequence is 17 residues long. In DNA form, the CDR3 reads TGTGCCAGCAGTCGATCAGACAGGGGGCTAACCCAAGAGACCCAGTACTTC. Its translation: CASSRSDRGLTQETQYF.

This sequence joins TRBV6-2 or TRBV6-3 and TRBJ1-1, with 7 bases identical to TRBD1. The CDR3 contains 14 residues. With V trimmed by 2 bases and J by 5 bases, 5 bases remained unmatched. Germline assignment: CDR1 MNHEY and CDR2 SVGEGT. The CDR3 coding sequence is TGTGCCAGCAGTTACCCGGGACAGCTAACTGAAGCTTTCTTT. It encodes CASSYPGQLTEAFF.

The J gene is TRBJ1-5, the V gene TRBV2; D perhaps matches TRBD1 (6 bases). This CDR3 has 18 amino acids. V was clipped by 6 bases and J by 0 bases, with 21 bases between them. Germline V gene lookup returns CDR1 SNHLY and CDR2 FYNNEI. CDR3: CASRQEDSDPYSNQPQHF. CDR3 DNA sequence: TGTGCCAGCAGGCAGGAGGACAGCGACCCTTATAGCAATCAGCCCCAGCATTTT. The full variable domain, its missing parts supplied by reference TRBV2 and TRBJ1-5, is EPEVTQTPSHQVTQMGQEVILRCVPISNHLYFYWYRQILGQKVEFLVSFYNNEISEKSEIFDDQFSVERPDGSNFTLKIRSTKLEDSAMYFCASRQEDSDPYSNQPQHFGDGTRLSIL.

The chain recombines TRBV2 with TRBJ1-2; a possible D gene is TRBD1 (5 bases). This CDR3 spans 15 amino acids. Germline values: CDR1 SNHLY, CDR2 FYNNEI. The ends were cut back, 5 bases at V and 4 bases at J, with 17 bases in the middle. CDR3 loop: CASSPSRAGTYGYTF. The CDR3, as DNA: TGTGCCAGCAGTCCTTCCCGAGCTGGGACCTATGGCTACACCTTC. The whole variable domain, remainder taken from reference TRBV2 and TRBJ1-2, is EPEVTQTPSHQVTQMGQEVILRCVPISNHLYFYWYRQILGQKVEFLVSFYNNEISEKSEIFDDQFSVERPDGSNFTLKIRSTKLEDSAMYFCASSPSRAGTYGYTFGSGTRLTVV.

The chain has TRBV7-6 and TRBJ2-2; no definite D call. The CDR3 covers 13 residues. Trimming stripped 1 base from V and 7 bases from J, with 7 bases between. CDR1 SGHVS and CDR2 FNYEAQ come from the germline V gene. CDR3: CASSLEANGELFF. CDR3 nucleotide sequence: TGTGCCAGCAGCTTAGAGGCCAACGGGGAGCTGTTTTTT.

In DNA, the CDR3 is TGTGCCATCAACTCACAGGGGCCCACAGATACGCAGTATTTT. Amino acids: CAINSQGPTDTQYF. The genes are TRBV10-3 and TRBJ2-3; 7 nucleotides line up with TRBD1. Trimming took 7 bases from V and 2 from J; bases not matched to a gene: 6. The CDR3 length is 14 residues. Germline CDR1 reads ENHRY; CDR2 reads SYGVKD.

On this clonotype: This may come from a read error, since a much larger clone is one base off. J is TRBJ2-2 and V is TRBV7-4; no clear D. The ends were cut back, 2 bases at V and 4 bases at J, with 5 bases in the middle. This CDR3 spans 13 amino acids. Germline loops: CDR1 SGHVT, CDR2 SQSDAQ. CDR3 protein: CASSLKSTGELFF. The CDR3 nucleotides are TGTGCCAGCAGCTTAAAGAGCACCGGGGAGCTGTTTTTT.

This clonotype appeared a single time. CDR3 region: CASEQGGYSNQPQHF. As DNA, the CDR3 is TGTGCCAGCGAGCAGGGGGGTTATAGCAATCAGCCCCAGCATTTT. V and J are TRBV6-1 and TRBJ1-5; TRBD1 aligns across 7 bases. With 8 bases clipped from V and 0 bases from J, the junction kept 7 bases outside the gene matches. The CDR3 sequence is 15 residues long. Germline V gene data show CDR1 as MNHNS and CDR2 as SASEGT.

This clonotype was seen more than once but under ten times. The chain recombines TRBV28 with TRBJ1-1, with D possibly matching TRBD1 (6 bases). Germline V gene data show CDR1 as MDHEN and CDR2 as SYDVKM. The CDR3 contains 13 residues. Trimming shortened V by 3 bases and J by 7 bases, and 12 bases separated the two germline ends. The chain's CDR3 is CASSFPGEGEAFF. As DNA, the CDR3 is TGTGCCAGCAGTTTCCCAGGGGAGGGTGAAGCTTTCTTT.

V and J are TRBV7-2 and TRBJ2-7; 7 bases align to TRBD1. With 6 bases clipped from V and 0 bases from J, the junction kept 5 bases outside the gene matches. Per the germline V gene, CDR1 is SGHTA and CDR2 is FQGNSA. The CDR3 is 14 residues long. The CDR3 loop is CASSNTGVSYEQYF. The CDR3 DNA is TGTGCCAGCAGTAATACAGGGGTCTCCTACGAGCAGTACTTC. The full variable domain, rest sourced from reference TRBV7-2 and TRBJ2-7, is GAGVSQSPSNKVTEKGKDVELRCDPISGHTALYWYRQSLGQGLEFLIYFQGNSAPDKSGLPSDRFSAERTGGSVSTLTIQRTQQEDSAVYLCASSNTGVSYEQYFGPGTRLTVT.